The rows below give T cell receptor beta chains drawn from one sample of a study of PD-L1 blockade in urothelial cancer. TCRdb's copy holds only in-frame clones and misses some; the assay was immunoSEQ multiplex PCR. The repertoire holds about 22,000 clones, nearly 90% seen once, with 16% in the top ten. The sample was PBMCs, taken around atezolizumab (anti-PD-L1) treatment. Receptor source: a woman aged 55-69 years with urothelial cancer. The CDR3 runs from the conserved cysteine through the conserved F or W. The order of the fields is V gene, clone size, D gene, J gene, CDR3 DNA, CDR3 protein. A D gene is named only where the DNA matches it firmly. Not every row has a clone size; where given, it reads once, few, many or a size class.

V: TRBV5-1
size: once
D: TRBD1
J: TRBJ2-3
DNA: TGCGCCAGCAGCTTGTCTTCCAGGGGGAAAGATACGCAGTATTTT
CDR3: CASSLSSRGKDTQYF

V: TRBV5-4
size: -
D: -
J: TRBJ1-1
DNA: TGTGCCAGCAGCTTGGGACAGCGTAACACTGAAGCTTTCTTT
CDR3: CASSLGQRNTEAFF

V: TRBV6-1
size: -
D: TRBD2
J: TRBJ2-5
DNA: TGTGCCAGCAGTGAGAATAGCGGGAAGCAAGAGACCCAGTACTTC
CDR3: CASSENSGKQETQYF

V: TRBV28
size: -
D: -
J: TRBJ1-4
DNA: TGTGCCAGCAGTGGTCGACCGGTAAGGGGTGAAAAACTGTTTTTT
CDR3: CASSGRPVRGEKLFF

V: TRBV27
size: -
D: TRBD2
J: TRBJ2-3
DNA: TGTGCCAGCAGTTTATCTCTAGCGGGAGTTTCCGCAGACACAGATACGCAGTATTTT
CDR3: CASSLSLAGVSADTDTQYF

V: TRBV6-6
size: few
D: TRBD2
J: TRBJ2-7
DNA: TGTGCCAGCAGCCGGACTAGCTACGAGCAGTACTTC
CDR3: CASSRTSYEQYF

V: TRBV4-3
size: -
D: TRBD2
J: TRBJ2-7
DNA: TGCGCCAGCAGCCAAGACAGGCGCGGGAGAGTCGACGAGCAGTACTTC
CDR3: CASSQDRRGRVDEQYF

V: TRBV28
size: -
D: -
J: TRBJ2-5
DNA: TGTGCCAGCAGTTTATGGGGGACTCCCTTCCAAGAGACCCAGTACTTC
CDR3: CASSLWGTPFQETQYF

V: TRBV6-5
size: -
D: -
J: TRBJ2-7
DNA: TGTGCCAGCAGTTATACAGGATTCGGCTACGAGCAGTACTTC
CDR3: CASSYTGFGYEQYF

V: TRBV7-2
size: -
D: -
J: TRBJ1-5
DNA: TGTGCGCTTACCCTTTGGGGGGACCAGAGGCCCCAGCATTTT
CDR3: CALTLWGDQRPQHF

V: TRBV7-2
size: -
D: TRBD2
J: TRBJ2-1
DNA: TGTGCCAGCAGCTTAGGGGCTAGCGGGGCCTACAATGAGCAGTTCTTC
CDR3: CASSLGASGAYNEQFF

V: TRBV7-9
size: -
D: -
J: TRBJ2-5
DNA: TGTGCCAGCAGCTACGGGAAGACCCAGTACTTC
CDR3: CASSYGKTQYF

V: TRBV5-4
size: once
D: TRBD2
J: TRBJ2-7
DNA: TGTGCCAGCAGCTTGGCAGGACTAGCTCCCTACGAGCAGTACTTC
CDR3: CASSLAGLAPYEQYF

V: TRBV7-2
size: -
D: TRBD1
J: TRBJ2-5
DNA: TGTGCCAGCAGCCTGACAGGGGGAGAGACCCAGTACTTC
CDR3: CASSLTGGETQYF

V: TRBV27
size: -
D: TRBD1
J: TRBJ1-3
DNA: TGTGCCAGCAGTCCCCGGGACAGGTCGAACACCATATATTTT
CDR3: CASSPRDRSNTIYF

V: TRBV19
size: -
D: TRBD2
J: TRBJ2-7
DNA: TGTGCCAGTAGTATGCAGACCATAGCGGGAACTACCTACGAGCAGTACTTC
CDR3: CASSMQTIAGTTYEQYF

V: TRBV15
size: -
D: -
J: TRBJ1-2
DNA: TGTGCCACCAGCAGAGGGAGGGTTGGCTACACCTTC
CDR3: CATSRGRVGYTF

V: TRBV7-9
size: -
D: -
J: TRBJ1-1
DNA: TGTGCCAGCAGCTCACAGGGAAACACTGAAGCTTTCTTT
CDR3: CASSSQGNTEAFF

V: TRBV4-1
size: -
D: TRBD2
J: TRBJ2-1
DNA: TGCGCCAGCAGCCACGCGGGAGGGGGCAATGAGCAGTTCTTC
CDR3: CASSHAGGGNEQFF

V: TRBV4-1
size: -
D: -
J: TRBJ2-3
DNA: TGCGCCAGCAGCCAAAGGTCAGCGGACACAGATACGCAGTATTTT
CDR3: CASSQRSADTDTQYF

V: TRBV5-1
size: -
D: TRBD2
J: TRBJ2-3
DNA: TGCGCCAGCAGCTTGGGGGCTAGCGGGAGCACAGATACGCAGTATTTT
CDR3: CASSLGASGSTDTQYF

V: TRBV7-9
size: -
D: -
J: TRBJ2-6
DNA: TGTGCCCCGGTCTCTGGGGCCAACGTCCTGACTTTC
CDR3: CAPVSGANVLTF

V: TRBV29-1
size: -
D: -
J: TRBJ1-2
DNA: TGCAGCGTTGAAGATCGGGGGGCGCGGGGCTACACCTTC
CDR3: CSVEDRGARGYTF

V: TRBV27
size: -
D: -
J: TRBJ1-5
DNA: TGTGCCAGCAGTTTAGCGGGGTATAGCAATCAGCCCCAGCATTTT
CDR3: CASSLAGYSNQPQHF

V: TRBV5-6
size: -
D: -
J: TRBJ2-5
DNA: TGTGCCAGCAGCTTGGTATCTGGGGCCGGACAAGAGACCCAGTACTTC
CDR3: CASSLVSGAGQETQYF

V: TRBV6-6
size: -
D: -
J: TRBJ2-3
DNA: TGTGCCAGCAGTTACTCGATTCGCGGAACAGATACGCAGTATTTT
CDR3: CASSYSIRGTDTQYF

V: TRBV7-9
size: -
D: TRBD1
J: TRBJ2-5
DNA: TGTGCCAGCAGCTCACGGACAGGGGCAGAGACCCAGTACTTC
CDR3: CASSSRTGAETQYF

V: TRBV10-1
size: -
D: TRBD2
J: TRBJ2-3
DNA: TGCGCCAGCAGTGAGAGCGGGAGTTCTTCAGATACGCAGTATTTT
CDR3: CASSESGSSSDTQYF

V: TRBV7-6
size: -
D: TRBD2
J: TRBJ2-2
DNA: TGTGCCAGCAGCTTAACTAGCGGGAGGCTAAACACCGGGGAGCTGTTTTTT
CDR3: CASSLTSGRLNTGELFF

V: TRBV6-5
size: -
D: -
J: TRBJ1-2
DNA: TGTGCCAGCAGTTACTCGACTAAGTTGGCAAATGGCTACACCTTC
CDR3: CASSYSTKLANGYTF

V: TRBV4-1
size: -
D: -
J: TRBJ2-5
DNA: TGCGCCAGCAGCCATACGAGTTTCTTAGAGACCCAGTACTTC
CDR3: CASSHTSFLETQYF

V: TRBV11-2
size: -
D: TRBD1
J: TRBJ1-2
DNA: TGTGCCAGCAGCTTAGACCCAACAGGGGGCTATGGCTACACCTTC
CDR3: CASSLDPTGGYGYTF

V: TRBV5-4
size: -
D: TRBD1
J: TRBJ2-7
DNA: TGTGCCAGCAGCGCTGGAGGGACAGGGGTCTACGAGCAGTACTTC
CDR3: CASSAGGTGVYEQYF

V: TRBV28
size: -
D: -
J: TRBJ1-5
DNA: TGTGCCAGCAGGAGGACAGACTTCGGTCAGCCCCAGCATTTT
CDR3: CASRRTDFGQPQHF

V: TRBV19
size: few
D: TRBD1
J: TRBJ1-2
DNA: TGTGCCAGTAGGAAGAACAGGGGAACCTATGGCTACACCTTC
CDR3: CASRKNRGTYGYTF

V: TRBV5-1
size: -
D: TRBD1
J: TRBJ2-3
DNA: TGCGCCAGCAGCACAGGGGACAGGCCAGATACGCAGTATTTT
CDR3: CASSTGDRPDTQYF

V: TRBV2
size: -
D: -
J: TRBJ1-5
DNA: TGTGCCAGCAGTGGAGACAATCAGCCCCAGCATTTT
CDR3: CASSGDNQPQHF

V: TRBV7-9
size: -
D: TRBD2
J: TRBJ2-3
DNA: TGTGCCAGCAGCTTTAGGACTAGCGGGAGCACAGATACGCAGTATTTT
CDR3: CASSFRTSGSTDTQYF

V: TRBV15
size: -
D: -
J: TRBJ1-5
DNA: TGTGCCACCAGCAGAGATATGGGCCGATCCGATCAGCCCCAGCATTTT
CDR3: CATSRDMGRSDQPQHF

V: TRBV6-5
size: once
D: TRBD2
J: TRBJ2-1
DNA: TGTGCCAGCAGTATTAGCGGGACCGCCTACAATGAGCAGTTCTTC
CDR3: CASSISGTAYNEQFF

V: TRBV13
size: -
D: TRBD2
J: TRBJ2-3
DNA: TGTGCCAGCAGCTTCAGACTAGCGGGAGGTACAGATACGCAGTATTTT
CDR3: CASSFRLAGGTDTQYF

V: TRBV11-2
size: -
D: -
J: TRBJ1-5
DNA: TGTGCCAGCAGCTTAGTGGCGGGAGTGAGCAATCAGCCCCAGCATTTT
CDR3: CASSLVAGVSNQPQHF

V: TRBV7-8
size: -
D: TRBD1
J: TRBJ2-7
DNA: TGTGCCAGCAGCTCCCTACAACAGGGGCTCGCCTACGAGCAGTACTTC
CDR3: CASSSLQQGLAYEQYF

V: TRBV2
size: -
D: TRBD2
J: TRBJ2-5
DNA: TGTGCCAGCAGTGAGGGGTCTAGCGGGTTTTGGGAGACCCAGTACTTC
CDR3: CASSEGSSGFWETQYF

V: TRBV7-2
size: -
D: TRBD1
J: TRBJ2-7
DNA: TGTGCCAGCAGCCCGGGACAGGGCCCTCTCTACGAGCAGTACTTC
CDR3: CASSPGQGPLYEQYF

V: TRBV18
size: -
D: TRBD1
J: TRBJ1-1
DNA: TGTGCCAGCTCACCACCAGGGACAGGGGAAGCTTTCTTT
CDR3: CASSPPGTGEAFF

V: TRBV29-1
size: once
D: -
J: TRBJ1-1
DNA: TGCAGCGTGATCAGGGTTGTGAACACTGAAGCTTTCTTT
CDR3: CSVIRVVNTEAFF

V: TRBV29-1
size: -
D: -
J: TRBJ1-2
DNA: TGCAGCGTTGAGACGGCGGACAGTGATGATGGCTACACCTTC
CDR3: CSVETADSDDGYTF

V: TRBV6-5
size: once
D: -
J: TRBJ1-4
DNA: TGTGCCAGCAGTTACTCGAGCGGTCGAAATGAAAAACTGTTTTTT
CDR3: CASSYSSGRNEKLFF

V: TRBV5-1
size: -
D: -
J: TRBJ1-2
DNA: TGCGCCAGCAGCTTGGCAGGGGATTATGGCTACACCTTC
CDR3: CASSLAGDYGYTF

V: TRBV15
size: -
D: -
J: TRBJ2-5
DNA: TGTGCCACCAGCAGCGCGGCCGGGGTTGGAGAGACCCAGTACTTC
CDR3: CATSSAAGVGETQYF

V: TRBV29-1
size: -
D: -
J: TRBJ2-3
DNA: TGCAGCGTTGATGCCACAGGGACAGATACGCAGTATTTT
CDR3: CSVDATGTDTQYF

V: TRBV27
size: medium-sized
D: TRBD1
J: TRBJ1-1
DNA: TGTGCCAGCAGTTCCCCTTTGGGGGACAGCTTTTCGGGTGAAGCTTTCTTT
CDR3: CASSSPLGDSFSGEAFF

V: TRBV4-3
size: -
D: -
J: TRBJ2-1
DNA: TGCGCCAGCAGACTCGACCGGGGTACTTTGATAAGCGAGCAGTTCTTC
CDR3: CASRLDRGTLISEQFF

V: TRBV9
size: once
D: TRBD2
J: TRBJ2-1
DNA: TGTGCCAGCAGCGGTGCGGGAGGGCCCGGCAATGAGCAGTTCTTC
CDR3: CASSGAGGPGNEQFF

V: TRBV2
size: -
D: TRBD2
J: TRBJ2-2
DNA: TGTGCCAGCAGTGCTGGGACTAGCGGCTTCGGGGAGCTGTTTTTT
CDR3: CASSAGTSGFGELFF

V: TRBV5-1
size: once
D: TRBD1
J: TRBJ2-2
DNA: TGCGCCAGCAGCTTGGGGGACAGACAAGCCAGCATCCCGTTTTTT
CDR3: CASSLGDRQASIPFF

V: TRBV27
size: -
D: -
J: TRBJ2-1
DNA: TGTGCCAGCAAAGCCGCGGGTGGGGTGTCGGTGGGGGAGCAGTTCTTC
CDR3: CASKAAGGVSVGEQFF

V: TRBV6-6
size: -
D: TRBD1
J: TRBJ1-5
DNA: TGTGCCAGCAGTTACACCCCTAGGGGGCATCAGCCCCAGCATTTT
CDR3: CASSYTPRGHQPQHF

V: TRBV5-1
size: -
D: TRBD2
J: TRBJ2-7
DNA: TGCGCCAGCTCCCCCGAGGCAGGCGGGAGATACGAGCAGTACTTC
CDR3: CASSPEAGGRYEQYF